This T cell receptor beta chain was identified in a study of cytomegalovirus exposure and HLA in healthy donors. About the research overall: Earlier, almost 120 million unique TCR beta sequences were recovered from approximately 200 million T cells by an analysis.

Primers: 60 Vbeta forward and 13 Jbeta reverse. Sequencing was performed with immunoSEQ multiplex PCR; in TCRdb, only in-frame clones are kept and a portion is missing. This table has about 170,000 clones, around 78% appearing once. Study results and caveats: Several of the most significant clusters appeared linked to common viral pathogens, based on a later analysis. Associated with cytomegalovirus, according to the listing, were fewer than 200 TCR beta chains.

Germline V lookup: CDR1 MNHNY, CDR2 SVGAGI (reference sequence). V was shortened by 0 bases and J by 1 base, with 9 bases between the two germline ends. This CDR3 contains 15 residues. On this clone: What it binds is unknown.

V and J are TRBV6-6 and TRBJ1-1, with D possibly matching TRBD1 (5 bases). Specimen: PBMCs. The receptor comes from a woman in her thirties in good health and CMV-seropositive. The CDR3 here is CASSYSGEGNTEAFF. The CDR3 region has the DNA TGTGCCAGCAGTTACTCGGGGGAGGGGAACACTGAAGCTTTCTTT.